This TCR beta chain derives from a study of control samples from healthy donors and cancer patients. Assay: immunoSEQ multiplex PCR; the TCRdb copy retains only in-frame clones and omits some. The data show around 94,000 clones, about nine tenths seen once. The length of the CDR3 is 16 residues. V shed 3 bases and J 0 bases; nucleotides not matched to a gene: 7. Germline CDR1 reads SGDLS; CDR2 reads YYNGEE. This TCR was recovered from a woman between 18 and 29 years old in good health. Material: blood. V gene TRBV9 combines with J gene TRBJ1-2; 8 bases align to TRBD1. DNA of the CDR3: TGTGCCAGCAGCGATGGGACAGGAATACCTAACTATGGCTACACCTTC. Encoded protein: CASSDGTGIPNYGYTF.